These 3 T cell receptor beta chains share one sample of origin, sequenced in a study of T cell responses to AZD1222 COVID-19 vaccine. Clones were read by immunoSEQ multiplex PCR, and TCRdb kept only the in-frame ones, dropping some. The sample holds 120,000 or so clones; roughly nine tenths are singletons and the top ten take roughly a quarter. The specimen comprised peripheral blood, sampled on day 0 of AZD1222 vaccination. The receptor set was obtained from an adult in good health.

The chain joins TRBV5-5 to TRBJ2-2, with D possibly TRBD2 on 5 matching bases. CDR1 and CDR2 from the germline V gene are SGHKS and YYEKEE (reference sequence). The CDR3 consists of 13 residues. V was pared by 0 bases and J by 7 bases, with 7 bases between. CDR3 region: CASSLGGFGELFF. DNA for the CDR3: TGTGCCAGCAGCTTGGGAGGGTTCGGGGAGCTGTTTTTT.

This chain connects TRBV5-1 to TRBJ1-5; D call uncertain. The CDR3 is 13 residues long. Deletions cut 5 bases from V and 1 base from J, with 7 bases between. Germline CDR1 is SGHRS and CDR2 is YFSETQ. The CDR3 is CASSPRSNQPQHF. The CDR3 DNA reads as TGCGCCAGCAGTCCCAGGAGCAATCAGCCCCAGCATTTT.

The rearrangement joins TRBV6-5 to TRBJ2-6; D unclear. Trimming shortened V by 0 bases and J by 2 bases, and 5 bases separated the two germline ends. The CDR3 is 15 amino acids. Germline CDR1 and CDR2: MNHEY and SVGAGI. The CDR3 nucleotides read TGTGCCAGCAGTTACTCGGTTGCTGGGGCCAACGTCCTGACTTTC. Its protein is CASSYSVAGANVLTF.